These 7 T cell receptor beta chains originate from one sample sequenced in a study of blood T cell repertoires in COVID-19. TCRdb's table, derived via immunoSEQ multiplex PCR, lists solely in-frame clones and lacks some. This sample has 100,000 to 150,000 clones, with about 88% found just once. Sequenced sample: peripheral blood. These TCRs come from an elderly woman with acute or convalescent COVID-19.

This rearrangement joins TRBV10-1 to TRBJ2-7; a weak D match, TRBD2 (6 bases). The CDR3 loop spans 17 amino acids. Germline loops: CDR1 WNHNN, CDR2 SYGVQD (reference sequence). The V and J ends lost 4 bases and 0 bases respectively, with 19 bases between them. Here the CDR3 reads CASSVGARVGGSYEQYF. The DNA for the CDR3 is TGCGCCAGCAGTGTCGGGGCCAGGGTGGGGGGCTCCTACGAGCAGTACTTC.

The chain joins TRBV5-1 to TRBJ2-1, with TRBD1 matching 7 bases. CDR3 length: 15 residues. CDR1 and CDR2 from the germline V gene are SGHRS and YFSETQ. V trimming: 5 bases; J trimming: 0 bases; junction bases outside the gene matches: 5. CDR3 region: CASRLGTASYNEQFF. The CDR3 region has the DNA TGCGCCAGCAGACTGGGGACAGCCTCCTACAATGAGCAGTTCTTC.

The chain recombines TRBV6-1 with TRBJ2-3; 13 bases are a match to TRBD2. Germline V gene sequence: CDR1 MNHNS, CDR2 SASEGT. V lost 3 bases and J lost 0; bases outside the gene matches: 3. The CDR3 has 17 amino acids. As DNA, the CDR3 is TGTGCCAGCAGTGAGGGGGGACTAGCGGGAAGCACAGATACGCAGTATTTT. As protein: CASSEGGLAGSTDTQYF.

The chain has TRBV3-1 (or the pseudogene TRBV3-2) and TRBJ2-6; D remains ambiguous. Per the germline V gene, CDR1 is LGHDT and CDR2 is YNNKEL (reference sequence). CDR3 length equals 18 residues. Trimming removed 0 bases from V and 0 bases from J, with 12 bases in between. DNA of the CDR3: TGTGCCAGCAGCCAAGAACACACCGCCTTCTCTGGGGCCAACGTCCTGACTTTC. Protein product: CASSQEHTAFSGANVLTF.

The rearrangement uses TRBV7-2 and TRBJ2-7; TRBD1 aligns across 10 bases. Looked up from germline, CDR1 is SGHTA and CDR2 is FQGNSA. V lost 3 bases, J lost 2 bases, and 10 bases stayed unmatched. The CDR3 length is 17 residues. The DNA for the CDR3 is TGTGCCAGCAGCTTCGGGTCGGGACAGGGGTCCCCCTACGAGCAGTACTTC. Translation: CASSFGSGQGSPYEQYF.

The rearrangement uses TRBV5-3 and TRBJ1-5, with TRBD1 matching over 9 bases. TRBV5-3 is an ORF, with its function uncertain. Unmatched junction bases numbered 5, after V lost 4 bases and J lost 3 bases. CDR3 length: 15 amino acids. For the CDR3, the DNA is TGTGCCAGAAGCCGGACAGGGGACGACAATCAGCCCCAGCATTTT. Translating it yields CARSRTGDDNQPQHF.

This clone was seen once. The CDR3 reads CASWDINVGYTF. The CDR3 DNA reads as TGTGCCAGCTGGGACATTAATGTTGGCTACACCTTC. The J gene is TRBJ1-2, the V gene TRBV19; D is possibly TRBD1 (6 bases). The V and J ends lost 9 bases and 7 bases respectively, with 15 bases between them. Germline values: CDR1 LNHDA, CDR2 SQIVND (reference sequence). The CDR3 extends over 12 amino acids.